The 15 T cell receptor beta chains below come from one sample, sequenced in a study of OX40 agonist ivuxolimab in advanced cancers. Libraries were constructed by the immunoSEQ multiplex PCR assay. TCRdb took over this immuneACCESS table, retaining in-frame rearrangements with V and J assigned. Such tables are incomplete; in checked studies, under half of the missing clones stem from an unresolved V gene, and the remainder is unexplained. The sample table contains some 71,000 clones; only one count was recorded for 84% of them. Together, the top ten hold 6% to 9.5% of the sample. This specimen was CD4+ or CD8+ T cells sorted from blood, taken in a trial of the OX40 agonist ivuxolimab. These receptors were collected from an adult with an advanced solid tumor such as melanoma, head and neck, liver or kidney cancer.

The chain has TRBV27 and TRBJ2-7; 10 positions agree with TRBD1. This CDR3 contains 15 residues. Trimming took 5 bases from V and 1 from J; bases not matched to a gene: 5. The V gene's germline CDR1 is MNHEY and CDR2 SMNVEV (reference sequence). As DNA, the CDR3 is TGTGCCAGCAGTAGGACAGGGGGAATATCCTACGAGCAGTACTTC. It specifies CASSRTGGISYEQYF.

The rearrangement uses TRBV5-1 and TRBJ2-7; D is possibly TRBD2 (5 bases). Trimming took off 1 base at V and 1 base at J, with 9 bases between the two ends. This CDR3 has 14 amino acids. Germline CDR1 and CDR2: SGHRS and YFSETQ. The CDR3 loop reads CASSLHRGSYEQYF. CDR3 sequence (DNA): TGCGCCAGCAGCTTGCACCGGGGATCCTACGAGCAGTACTTC. Using reference TRBV5-1 and TRBJ2-7 for the parts outside the CDR3, the full variable domain is KAGVTQTPRYLIKTRGQQVTLSCSPISGHRSVSWYQQTPGQGLQFLFEYFSETQRNKGNFPGRFSGRQFSNSRSEMNVSTLELGDSALYLCASSLHRGSYEQYFGPGTRLTVT.

The chain combines TRBV5-4 with TRBJ2-3, with D possibly being TRBD1 (5 bases). The germline V gene has CDR1 SGHNT and CDR2 YYREEE (reference sequence). The CDR3 has 14 amino acids. V was pared by 4 bases and J by 0 bases, with 9 bases between. The CDR3 spells CASSQTASTDTQYF. In nucleotides, the CDR3 is TGTGCCAGCAGCCAGACAGCTAGCACAGATACGCAGTATTTT.

The table lists this clone with a count of one. The gene calls are TRBV7-9 and TRBJ2-7, with D unclear. Trimming left V 3 bases short and J 0 bases short, with 6 bases between. The CDR3 length is 13 residues. Germline V gene data show CDR1 as SEHNR and CDR2 as FQNEAQ (reference sequence). The CDR3 protein is CASSFTDSYEQYF. The DNA of the CDR3 is TGTGCCAGCAGCTTTACGGACTCCTACGAGCAGTACTTC.

The genes are TRBV9 and TRBJ2-2; the match to TRBD2 covers 7 bases. Germline lookup yields CDR1 SGDLS and CDR2 YYNGEE. The J segment lost 8 bases and the V segment lost 4 bases, leaving 17 bases of the junction unmatched. The CDR3 loop spans 17 amino acids. In DNA form, the CDR3 reads TGTGCCAGCAGCTTCAAAACTAGCGTCCTTTGGGCAGGGGAGCTGTTTTTT. Protein: CASSFKTSVLWAGELFF.

The rearrangement links TRBV9 to TRBJ1-3, with D unresolved. V lost 0 bases to trimming and J lost 2 bases, with 6 bases between them. Germline CDR1 SGDLS, CDR2 YYNGEE. CDR3 length: 14 residues. The CDR3 DNA reads as TGTGCCAGCAGCGTAGATACCCCTGGAAACACCATATATTTT. Translation: CASSVDTPGNTIYF.

The DNA for the CDR3 is TGTGCCAGCAGCCTTAACAGGGGCCCCTACGAGCAGTACTTC. Translated, it gives CASSLNRGPYEQYF. V is TRBV2 and J is TRBJ2-7; TRBD1 matches 7 bases. The V gene end was trimmed by 6 bases and the J gene end by 2 bases; junction bases not matched to a gene: 7. Germline assignment: CDR1 SNHLY and CDR2 FYNNEI. This CDR3 comprises 14 residues.

The chain carries TRBV5-6 and TRBJ1-3; 7 nucleotides line up with TRBD1. CDR3 size: 18 residues. CDR1 SGHDT and CDR2 YYEEEE come from the germline V gene. After removal of 4 bases from V and 0 bases from J, the junction contained 13 bases not matched to a gene. This CDR3 is CASSQELTDRASGNTIYF. CDR3 coding DNA: TGTGCCAGCAGCCAGGAGCTAACTGACAGGGCCTCTGGAAACACCATATATTTT. The full variable domain, in which reference TRBV5-6 and TRBJ1-3 provide the parts outside the CDR3, is DAGVTQSPTHLIKTRGQQVTLRCSPKSGHDTVSWYQQALGQGPQFIFQYYEEEERQRGNFPDRFSGHQFPNYSSELNVNALLLGDSALYLCASSQELTDRASGNTIYFGEGSWLTVV.

The gene calls are TRBV5-4 and TRBJ1-2; TRBD1 is a possible D gene (6 bases). V lost 5 bases and J 4 bases, leaving 18 bases between the germline ends. The CDR3 loop spans 15 amino acids. Germline V gene data show CDR1 as SGHNT and CDR2 as YYREEE (reference sequence). The CDR3 sequence is CASSPGGARGYGYTF. The CDR3, as DNA: TGTGCCAGCAGTCCCGGGGGGGCGCGGGGCTATGGCTACACCTTC.

This chain uses TRBV5-4 with TRBJ1-5; possible D gene TRBD1, 5 bases. V was pared by 0 bases and J by 0 bases, with 10 bases between. The CDR3 extends over 16 amino acids. Germline CDR1 SGHNT, CDR2 YYREEE (reference sequence). The CDR3, as DNA: TGTGCCAGCAGCTTGGGGGGCGTAAATAGCAATCAGCCCCAGCATTTT. This translates into CASSLGGVNSNQPQHF. Together with reference TRBV5-4 and TRBJ1-5, the CDR3 gives the full variable domain: ETGVTQSPTHLIKTRGQQVTLRCSSQSGHNTVSWYQQALGQGPQFIFQYYREEENGRGNFPPRFSGLQFPNYSSELNVNALELDDSALYLCASSLGGVNSNQPQHFGDGTRLSIL.

The J gene is TRBJ1-6, the V gene TRBV28, with D possibly being TRBD1 (5 bases). In germline, CDR1 is MDHEN, CDR2 SYDVKM. Trimming removed 5 bases at V and 9 bases at J, with 20 bases between. The CDR3 spans 16 residues. The CDR3 loop reads CASSPVVGREASPLHF. In DNA form, the CDR3 reads TGTGCCAGCAGTCCAGTAGTGGGCAGGGAAGCTTCACCCCTCCACTTT.

The chain carries TRBV6-5 and TRBJ2-3; 7 bases are shared with TRBD2. The CDR3 is 15 amino acids. Trimming took 2 bases from V and 5 from J; bases not matched to a gene: 7. Germline CDR1 is MNHEY and CDR2 is SVGAGI. CDR3 DNA sequence: TGTGCCAGCAGTTACGGGGCGGGAGTTTTAGATACGCAGTATTTT. Amino acid sequence: CASSYGAGVLDTQYF.

The chain couples TRBV4-1 to TRBJ1-1, with D hard to call. The germline V gene encodes CDR1 MGHRA and CDR2 YSYEKL. The CDR3 length is 12 residues. V was shortened by 5 bases and J by 6 bases, with 10 bases between the two germline ends. The CDR3: CASSDMTPEAFF. CDR3 DNA: TGCGCCAGCAGCGATATGACGCCTGAAGCTTTCTTT.

The V and J genes are TRBV21-1 and TRBJ2-7; the table's D gene call, TRBD1, was not cross checked with the DNA. TRBV21-1 is a known pseudogene. The CDR3 runs to 14 residues. CDR3: CASSSPGQTYEQYF. The CDR3 bases are TGTGCCAGCAGTTCCCCGGGACAGACCTACGAGCAGTACTTC.

V gene TRBV7-9 combines with J gene TRBJ2-7, with 7 bases fitting TRBD2. The J segment lost 3 bases and the V segment lost 1 base, leaving 6 bases of the junction unmatched. This CDR3 contains 15 residues. CDR1 is SEHNR, CDR2 FQNEAQ, per germline (reference sequence). As DNA, the CDR3 is TGTGCCAGCAGCTTAGATGGCGGGGGAAGCTACGAGCAGTACTTC. Protein product: CASSLDGGGSYEQYF.